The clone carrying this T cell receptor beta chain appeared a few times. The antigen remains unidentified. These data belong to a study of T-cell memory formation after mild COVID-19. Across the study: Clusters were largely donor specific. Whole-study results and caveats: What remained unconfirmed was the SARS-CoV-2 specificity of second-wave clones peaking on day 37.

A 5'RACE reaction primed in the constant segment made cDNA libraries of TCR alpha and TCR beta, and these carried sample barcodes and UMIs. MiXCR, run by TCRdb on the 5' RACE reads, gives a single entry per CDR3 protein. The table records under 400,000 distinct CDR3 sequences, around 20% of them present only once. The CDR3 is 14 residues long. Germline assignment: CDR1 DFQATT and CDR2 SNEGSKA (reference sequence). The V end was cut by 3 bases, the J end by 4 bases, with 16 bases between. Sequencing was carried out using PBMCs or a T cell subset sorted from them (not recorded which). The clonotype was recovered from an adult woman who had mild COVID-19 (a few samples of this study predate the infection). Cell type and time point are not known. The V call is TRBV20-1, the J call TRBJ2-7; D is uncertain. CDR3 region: CSASPRVDPYEQYF. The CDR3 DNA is TGCAGTGCTAGCCCCCGTGTGGACCCTTACGAGCAGTACTTC.